This T cell receptor (beta chain) was captured in a study of CD8+ T cells in alopecia areata. Sequencing used cDNA as its template, made by extracting RNA and reverse transcribing it. Repertoires were generated with immunoSEQ multiplex PCR, while TCRdb's copy carries only in-frame clones and drops some. The sample lists fewer than 100,000 clones; 35% to 50% were seen once. With 3 bases removed from V and 3 bases from J, the gap between germline ends came to 6 bases. This CDR3 region has 12 residues. The germline gives CDR1 KGHSH, CDR2 LQKENI. V is TRBV18 and J is TRBJ2-7; D remains ambiguous. Sequencing was performed on CD4+ T cells sorted from blood. This receptor was identified in a human donor with alopecia areata. CDR3 sequence: CASSPDIYEQYF. CDR3 sequence (DNA): TGTGCCAGCTCACCCGATATCTACGAGCAGTACTTC.